The clone carrying this T cell receptor beta chain has at least ten counts. Mismatch with germline at one junction end may stem from a read error. Germline CDR1 is SGHAT and CDR2 is FQNNGV. This CDR3 has 15 amino acids. The sample belongs to a study of spatial heterogeneity in lung cancer. As to time point: sample taken at primary tumor resection. The study sequenced unsorted whole RNA from tumor, nontumor lung or frozen PBMC. Via MiXCR, TCRdb re-called the 5' RACE reads, giving one row per CDR3 protein. The sample records 20,000 to 25,000 distinct CDR3 sequences, around 5% being singletons. This TCR was sampled from a male donor with early-stage non-small cell lung cancer. The V and J genes are TRBV11-2 and TRBJ2-1, with 11 bases matching TRBD2. The sample here was PBMCs, taken at surgery. In DNA, the CDR3 is TGTGCCAGCAGTTTAGCGGGAGGGCCGGCTAATGAGCAGTTCTTC. Its translation: CASSLAGGPANEQFF.